This TCR beta chain stems from a study of blood T cell repertoires in COVID-19 (dated by TCRdb to 2019 to 2021). Notes on the research overall: Samples from collaborators originated in the United States, Italy and Spain and spanned both the acute and convalescent phases of COVID-19. The material from the prospective study consisted of cDNA or gDNA derived from T cells, B-cell-depleted T cells, or PBMCs. Subjects who had been exposed to COVID-19, were actively infected with it, or had recovered from it provided the deeply sampled blood TCRbeta repertoires that made up the dataset. The repertoires were released in a freely available public database meant as a resource for research on the immune response to SARS-CoV-2. The samples were drawn from the first 160 participants of the ongoing ImmuneRACE study and from 950 to 1,500 subjects provided by 6 global collaborators. A de-identified subject ID, COVID-19 status, age in years and sex were almost always included in the sample metadata. Where available, HLA class I and class II types were taken from metadata supplied by the sample provider and were not determined by assay-based typing. Results the study describes overall, beyond this receptor: The quantity of clinical and demographic metadata differed by source and by participant and was supplied without curation.

As regards this clone: The target of this receptor is not known. Base quality data are lacking; no much larger clone is found one base away.

The CDR3, from cysteine to phenylalanine, totals 14 residues. Of all the DNA, just the CDR3 is kept, 42 bases in frame from base 1. Trimming costs V 5 bases and J 5 bases, and their ends lie 13 bases apart. The germline V gene specifies KGHSH as CDR1 and LQKENI as CDR2. In the prospective study, participants were 18 to 89 years old, resided in about two dozen geographic areas of the United States, and were enrolled through a virtual design. In the prospective study, cohorts were assigned on the basis of participant-reported clinical history obtained from a screening survey and a study questionnaire. For ImmuneRACE Cohort 3, a participant was defined as recovered based on two consecutive negative NP/OP PCR tests, clearance by a healthcare professional, or resolution of symptoms. Mobile phlebotomists in the prospective study collected whole blood, serum and a nasopharyngeal or oropharyngeal swab from every participant. Participants in the prospective study had the option to provide additional blood draws and questionnaires over an approximately 2-month period. Before DNA extraction, blood samples from the prospective study were shipped at room temperature or frozen.

TCRbeta CDR3 regions were amplified from genomic DNA by means of the immunoSEQ Assay, a bias-controlled multiplex PCR. Per the original workflow: Within the assay, amplification of reference gene primers was used to estimate how many nucleated cells each sample contained. Sequence reads were collapsed and filtered to measure the absolute abundance of every unique TCRbeta CDR3 rearrangement. For each sample, productive Simpson clonality was calculated as the square root of Simpson's diversity index over productive rearrangements. This immuneACCESS table, as held by TCRdb, lists in-frame sequences with V and J called but not all clones. Of the missing ones, under half trace to an unresolved V gene in checked studies; the others have no known cause. V and J calls and clone size are copied from that table; D and trimming were computed from the DNA. This sample holds about 160,000 clones; roughly 90% were observed only once. The ten largest clones take up around 6.7% of the sample.

The sequence joins TRBV18 to TRBJ1-5, and possibly TRBD1, on 6 matching bases. Sample: PBMCs or T cells enriched from blood (not recorded which). This sequence originates from a woman between 45 and 60 years old who had recovered from COVID-19. CDR3 region: CASSDQGLDQPQHF. The base sequence is TGTGCCAGCTCAGATCAGGGGCTCGATCAGCCCCAGCATTTT.